This T cell receptor beta chain was captured in a study of cytomegalovirus exposure and HLA in healthy donors. Vbeta (60) and Jbeta (13) primers were used in the PCR. Data came from immunoSEQ multiplex PCR; TCRdb stores just in-frame clones and leaves some out. The repertoire consists of some 160,000 clones, with 78% occurring once and the leading ten covering 1.4%. About this clone: As yet, its antigen is unknown.

This CDR3 region has 15 residues. Germline V gene lookup returns CDR1 SGHRS and CDR2 YFSETQ. V gave up 4 bases and J gave up 7 bases; unmatched junction bases: 8. Whole-study findings and limits: As was reported, the HLA-A and HLA-B alleles of most subjects were accurately predicted from TCR beta sequences. Testing in vitro showed a few CMV-associated chains specific for CMV antigens. Later, an analysis found that common viral pathogens appeared to be linked with several of the most significant clusters. TCR beta V- and J-gene trimming, according to a later analysis, was linked to a missense DCLRE1C variant.

Source material: PBMCs. The rearrangement uses TRBV5-1 and TRBJ1-4, with 9 bases matching TRBD1. The TCR sequence derives from a male donor in good health and CMV-seronegative. The CDR3 coding sequence is TGCGCCAGCAGCGGATCCGGGACAGGGAGTGAAAAACTGTTTTTT. The encoded protein is CASSGSGTGSEKLFF.